These T cell receptor beta chains were read from a single sample in a study of shared clonotypes between healthy human individuals. Sequencing was performed with immunoSEQ multiplex PCR; in TCRdb, only in-frame clones are kept and a portion is missing. Here the sample spans about a million clones, approximately 77% being singletons. Material for sequencing was memory CD4+ T cells from PBMCs. Every receptor here comes from a man between 18 and 35 years old in good health. Some clones in this sample may be carry-over from other donors' samples. The CDR3 runs from the conserved cysteine through the conserved F or W. Fields, in order: CDR3 protein, CDR3 DNA, clone size, V gene, D gene, J gene. D genes are given only for firm matches. Expanded clones are given a class, and other clones once, few, many or no size at all.

CASSPESGGRGYTF,TGTGCCAGCAGTCCCGAAAGCGGGGGCAGAGGCTACACCTTC,NA,TRBV27,NA,TRBJ1-2
CASSPQGAGETQYF,TGTGCCAGCAGCCCGCAGGGGGCGGGGGAGACCCAGTACTTC,NA,TRBV13,TRBD1,TRBJ2-5
CASSPFRTVDEQFF,TGTGCCAGCAGCCCCTTTAGGACGGTCGATGAGCAGTTCTTC,NA,TRBV11-2,NA,TRBJ2-1
CASSLQPTAGYTF,TGTGCCAGCAGCCTCCAACCGACGGCTGGCTACACCTTC,NA,TRBV27,NA,TRBJ1-2
CASRRLAGSVNEQFF,TGTGCCAGCAGGCGACTAGCGGGATCTGTGAATGAGCAGTTCTTC,many,TRBV6-1,TRBD2,TRBJ2-1
CASSIAGGAGETQYF,TGTGCCAGTAGTATCGCGGGAGGGGCGGGGGAGACCCAGTACTTC,NA,TRBV19,TRBD2,TRBJ2-5
CASSLWALNTGELFF,TGTGCCAGCAGCTTGTGGGCCCTGAACACCGGGGAGCTGTTTTTT,once,TRBV7-8,NA,TRBJ2-2
CASSAQGASEQYF,TGTGCCAGCAGCGCACAGGGGGCAAGCGAGCAGTACTTC,NA,TRBV7-2,TRBD1,TRBJ2-7
CASSWGQGDRAFF,TGCGCCAGCAGCTGGGGACAGGGGGATCGGGCTTTCTTT,NA,TRBV5-1,TRBD1,TRBJ1-1
CATKPGESSNQPQHF,TGTGCCACCAAGCCGGGCGAGAGTAGCAATCAGCCCCAGCATTTT,NA,TRBV15,NA,TRBJ1-5
CASSLVGGTSYEQYF,TGTGCCAGCAGCTTAGTAGGCGGGACTTCCTACGAGCAGTACTTC,NA,TRBV11-2,NA,TRBJ2-7
CASSWDRGPEETQYF,TGTGCCAGCAGTTGGGACAGGGGACCCGAAGAGACCCAGTACTTC,NA,TRBV6-5,TRBD1,TRBJ2-5
CASSLPQGWAGNTIYF,TGTGCCAGCAGCTTACCACAGGGGTGGGCTGGAAACACCATATATTTT,NA,TRBV2,TRBD1,TRBJ1-3
CASSLGVVTFF,TGTGCCAGCAGTTTGGGGGTCGTAACGTTCTTC,NA,TRBV28,NA,TRBJ2-1
CASSSLAGGYEQYF,TGTGCCAGCAGCTCTTTAGCGGGAGGCTACGAGCAGTACTTC,few,TRBV7-2,TRBD2,TRBJ2-7
CASSSLAGEGEETQYF,TGCGCCAGCAGCTCCCTAGCGGGGGAGGGGGAAGAGACCCAGTACTTC,few,TRBV5-1,TRBD2,TRBJ2-5
CASSSIGGGHRETQYF,TGTGCCAGCAGTTCAATCGGAGGGGGCCACAGGGAGACCCAGTACTTC,NA,TRBV27,NA,TRBJ2-5
CASRGYWRSQETQYF,TGTGCCAGCAGGGGGTATTGGCGGAGTCAAGAGACCCAGTACTTC,once,TRBV25-1,NA,TRBJ2-5
CASRYSGPSYEQYF,TGTGCCAGCAGGTATTCAGGCCCCTCCTACGAGCAGTACTTC,NA,TRBV28,NA,TRBJ2-7
CASSPQGGTDTQYF,TGTGCCAGCAGCCCCCAAGGAGGCACAGATACGCAGTATTTT,NA,TRBV7-2,NA,TRBJ2-3
CASSLWAGNTIYF,TGTGCCAGCAGTTTATGGGCTGGAAACACCATATATTTT,NA,TRBV28,NA,TRBJ1-3
CASQEGGLDYGYTF,TGTGCCAGCCAGGAAGGGGGCCTCGACTATGGCTACACCTTC,NA,TRBV28,TRBD1,TRBJ1-2
CASSGGEGGYTF,TGTGCCAGCAGCGGAGGGGAGGGTGGCTACACCTTC,few,TRBV2,NA,TRBJ1-2
CATSRDSALSGYGYTF,TGTGCCACCAGCAGAGATTCGGCACTGAGTGGCTATGGCTACACCTTC,NA,TRBV15,NA,TRBJ1-2
CASSLVGRTNTGELFF,TGCGCCAGCAGCTTGGTTGGCAGGACGAACACCGGGGAGCTGTTTTTT,NA,TRBV5-1,NA,TRBJ2-2
CASSLMRDTGELFF,TGTGCCAGCAGCTTAATGAGGGACACCGGGGAGCTGTTTTTT,NA,TRBV7-3,NA,TRBJ2-2
CASSPARGWNQPQHF,TGTGCCAGCAGCCCAGCAAGGGGGTGGAATCAGCCCCAGCATTTT,NA,TRBV7-2,NA,TRBJ1-5
CASSLSGGKRGLGEQYF,TGCGCCAGCAGTCTGTCCGGGGGGAAAAGAGGACTGGGCGAGCAGTACTTC,NA,TRBV5-1,TRBD2,TRBJ2-7
CASSLKDSSYEQYF,TGTGCCAGCAGTTTAAAGGACAGCTCCTACGAGCAGTACTTC,NA,TRBV27,NA,TRBJ2-7
CASSLEDEQYF,TGTGCCAGCAGCTTGGAGGACGAGCAGTACTTC,NA,TRBV5-4,NA,TRBJ2-7
CASSQGRVPDTQYF,TGTGCCAGCAGTCAGGGAAGGGTCCCGGATACGCAGTATTTT,NA,TRBV2,NA,TRBJ2-3
CASSTGTSGGQETQYF,TGCGCCAGCAGCACCGGGACTAGCGGGGGGCAAGAGACCCAGTACTTC,NA,TRBV5-1,TRBD2,TRBJ2-5
CASSIAATQTGGGKNIQYF,TGTGCCAGTAGTATAGCCGCCACCCAGACCGGGGGAGGTAAAAACATTCAGTACTTC,NA,TRBV19,NA,TRBJ2-4
CASSEQGGQPQHF,TGTGCCAGCAGTGAACAGGGTGGACAGCCCCAGCATTTT,NA,TRBV6-1,NA,TRBJ1-5
CASSLKERLPQHF,TGTGCCAGCAGTTTAAAGGAGCGCCTGCCCCAGCATTTT,few,TRBV27,NA,TRBJ1-5
CASSLGTGNTIYF,TGCGCCAGCAGCTTGGGGACTGGAAACACCATATATTTT,NA,TRBV5-1,NA,TRBJ1-3
CASSSIIQGTGELFF,TGTGCCAGCAGCTCCATAATACAGGGCACCGGGGAGCTGTTTTTT,NA,TRBV11-3,NA,TRBJ2-2
CASSLMFRTDGYTF,TGTGCCAGCAGCTTAATGTTCCGGACAGATGGCTACACCTTC,few,TRBV7-3,NA,TRBJ1-2
CASSLVSGSNSGNTIYF,TGCGCCAGCAGCTTGGTGAGCGGCAGCAACTCTGGAAACACCATATATTTT,few,TRBV5-1,NA,TRBJ1-3
CASSRIQLANSYNEQFF,TGCGCCAGCAGCCGCATTCAACTAGCGAACTCCTACAATGAGCAGTTCTTC,NA,TRBV4-1,TRBD2,TRBJ2-1
CASSWGTSGQSYEQYF,TGTGCCAGCAGCTGGGGGACTAGCGGCCAGTCCTACGAGCAGTACTTC,NA,TRBV5-4,TRBD2,TRBJ2-7
CASSPTSYEQYF,TGTGCCAGCAGCCCCACATCCTACGAGCAGTACTTC,few,TRBV2,NA,TRBJ2-7
CASSPTLRDYGYTF,TGCGCCAGCAGCCCGACCCTCCGGGACTATGGCTACACCTTC,NA,TRBV5-1,NA,TRBJ1-2
CASSLPQGNGYTF,TGTGCCAGCAGCTTACCACAGGGGAATGGCTACACCTTC,NA,TRBV7-9,TRBD1,TRBJ1-2
CASSQDLVYEQYF,TGCGCCAGCAGCCAAGATTTGGTCTACGAGCAGTACTTC,NA,TRBV4-3,NA,TRBJ2-7
CASSLEAGAYTDTQYF,TGTGCCAGCAGTTTGGAAGCGGGAGCCTACACAGATACGCAGTATTTT,many,TRBV28,TRBD2,TRBJ2-3
CASSQEGTRLEAFF,TGTGCCAGCAGCCAAGAAGGGACACGACTCGAAGCTTTCTTT,NA,TRBV4-2,NA,TRBJ1-1
CASSSGLAGGPETQYF,TGTGCCAGCAGCTCGGGACTAGCGGGAGGGCCGGAGACCCAGTACTTC,NA,TRBV5-8,TRBD2,TRBJ2-5
CASSLTGPNQPQHF,TGTGCCAGCAGCCTGACGGGCCCAAATCAGCCCCAGCATTTT,NA,TRBV28,NA,TRBJ1-5
CASRPTGRFTGELFF,TGTGCCAGCAGACCGACAGGACGGTTCACCGGGGAGCTGTTTTTT,NA,TRBV7-6,NA,TRBJ2-2
CSVAPPSGWGDEQFF,TGCAGCGTTGCACCTCCTAGCGGGTGGGGTGATGAGCAGTTCTTC,few,TRBV29-1,TRBD2,TRBJ2-1
CASSLTINSQETQYF,TGTGCCAGCAGCTTAACTATTAACAGCCAAGAGACCCAGTACTTC,once,TRBV7-3,NA,TRBJ2-5
CASRRDWNQPQHF,TGTGCCAGCAGACGTGACTGGAACCAGCCCCAGCATTTT,NA,TRBV6-5,NA,TRBJ1-5
CASSARGTTRAKNIQYF,TGTGCCAGTAGTGCGCGCGGGACAACCCGTGCCAAAAACATTCAGTACTTC,few,TRBV19,NA,TRBJ2-4
CASNKEIQAGELFF,TGTGCCAGCAATAAAGAAATTCAGGCCGGGGAGCTGTTTTTT,NA,TRBV28,NA,TRBJ2-2
CATSRDQGGPNEKLFF,TGTGCCACCAGCAGAGATCAAGGGGGCCCTAATGAAAAACTGTTTTTT,NA,TRBV15,TRBD1,TRBJ1-4
CASSGPGQGNTGELFF,TGCGCCAGCAGCGGGCCGGGACAGGGGAACACCGGGGAGCTGTTTTTT,once,TRBV5-1,TRBD1,TRBJ2-2